This is a list of T cell receptor beta chains from one sample in a study of blood T cell repertoires in COVID-19. Clones were read by immunoSEQ multiplex PCR, and TCRdb kept only the in-frame ones, dropping some. Of fewer than 350,000 clones in the sample, around 90% were seen once. Sequencing was done on a sample of peripheral blood. The source is a man younger than 30 with active or convalescent COVID-19. CDR3s include the opening cysteine and the closing phenylalanine or tryptophan. The D gene is left open where the match is weak. Expanded clones are given a class, and other clones once, few, many or no size at all.

cdr3_aa: CASSPVTGGTNEKLFF; cdr3_nt: TGCGCCAGCAGCCCCGTGACAGGGGGTACTAATGAAAAACTGTTTTTT; j_call: TRBJ1-4; clone_size: -; d_call: TRBD1; v_call: TRBV5-1
cdr3_aa: CASSMSSRGYQPQHF; cdr3_nt: TGTGCCAGTAGTATGTCGTCCAGAGGATATCAGCCCCAGCATTTT; j_call: TRBJ1-5; clone_size: -; d_call: -; v_call: TRBV19
cdr3_aa: CASSLEGRGPPETQYF; cdr3_nt: TGTGCCAGCAGCTTGGAGGGCAGGGGGCCCCCAGAGACCCAGTACTTC; j_call: TRBJ2-5; clone_size: -; d_call: TRBD1; v_call: TRBV5-5
cdr3_aa: CASSDSGQNTEAFF; cdr3_nt: TGCGCCAGCAGCGATTCGGGACAGAACACTGAAGCTTTCTTT; j_call: TRBJ1-1; clone_size: -; d_call: -; v_call: TRBV5-1
cdr3_aa: CASSQDPTSGGSTDTQYF; cdr3_nt: TGCGCCAGCAGCCAAGATCCAACTAGCGGGGGTAGCACAGATACGCAGTATTTT; j_call: TRBJ2-3; clone_size: -; d_call: TRBD2; v_call: TRBV4-1
cdr3_aa: CSVEGPGLAGGYDNNEQFF; cdr3_nt: TGCAGCGTTGAAGGTCCGGGACTAGCGGGGGGTTACGATAACAATGAGCAGTTCTTC; j_call: TRBJ2-1; clone_size: -; d_call: TRBD2; v_call: TRBV29-1
cdr3_aa: CASSQDQGATQPQHF; cdr3_nt: TGCGCCAGCAGCCAAGATCAGGGGGCGACTCAGCCCCAGCATTTT; j_call: TRBJ1-5; clone_size: -; d_call: TRBD1; v_call: TRBV4-3
cdr3_aa: CASSYGRSQPQHF; cdr3_nt: TGTGCCAGCAGTTACGGTAGGAGTCAGCCCCAGCATTTT; j_call: TRBJ1-5; clone_size: -; d_call: -; v_call: TRBV6-5
cdr3_aa: CASSESLGGVYEQYF; cdr3_nt: TGCGCCAGCAGTGAGTCGCTCGGCGGGGTGTACGAGCAGTACTTC; j_call: TRBJ2-7; clone_size: -; d_call: -; v_call: TRBV10-1
cdr3_aa: CASTQGRYTEAFF; cdr3_nt: TGTGCCAGCACACAGGGGCGGTACACTGAAGCTTTCTTT; j_call: TRBJ1-1; clone_size: -; d_call: TRBD1; v_call: TRBV12-3/TRBV12-4
cdr3_aa: CASSLKLTRPGELFF; cdr3_nt: TGTGCCAGCAGCCTCAAATTAACTAGACCCGGGGAGCTGTTTTTT; j_call: TRBJ2-2; clone_size: -; d_call: -; v_call: TRBV11-2
cdr3_aa: CASSPEAYEQYF; cdr3_nt: TGTGCCAGCAGCCCCGAGGCTTACGAGCAGTACTTC; j_call: TRBJ2-7; clone_size: once; d_call: -; v_call: TRBV12-3/TRBV12-4
cdr3_aa: CASSSPQGGNQPQHF; cdr3_nt: TGTGCCAGCAGTTCACCGCAGGGGGGCAATCAGCCCCAGCATTTT; j_call: TRBJ1-5; clone_size: -; d_call: TRBD1; v_call: TRBV6-2/TRBV6-3